The text below deals with one T cell receptor beta chain. Its antigen is as yet unknown. The trim removed 1 base at V and 0 bases at J, leaving 15 bases unmatched. The CDR3 extends over 20 amino acids. Germline-derived CDR1 and CDR2 are SEHNR and FQNEAQ (reference sequence). The data were obtained in a study of regulatory T cells in long-lasting Graves disease. TCR beta libraries were built with iRepertoire HTBI primers and Arm-PCR of CDR3 regions. Per the study methods: Samples collectively showed 60 to 75 TRBV and approximately 15 TRBJ segments. Via MiXCR, TCRdb re-called the multiplex PCR reads, giving one row per CDR3 protein. TCRdb's processing, not the authors', yielded these V and J calls. The sample consists of some 430,000 distinct CDR3 sequences, approximately 21% of them appearing once. Time point meaning: persistent/refractory GD, antithyroid drugs over 5 years with positive TRAb. From RNA extracted from PBMCs, the TCR library was made.

Study results and limitations: Comparison showed that persistent patients shared more public clonotypes (roughly 2,500) than new patients (around 1,000). Persistent-disease Graves' patients showed less TCR diversity than new cases. It was peripheral blood alone, not thyroid tissue, that was studied.

Sequencing used peripheral blood mononuclear cells (PBMCs), obtained when the disease was refractory, from a patient treated with antithyroid drugs. V gene TRBV7-9 combines with J gene TRBJ1-3; 7 nucleotides line up with TRBD1. This receptor was obtained from a female donor with Graves disease. This CDR3 is CASSLGDGRDSDFSGNTIYF. As DNA, the CDR3 is TGTGCCAGCAGCTTAGGTGATGGCCGGGACAGTGATTTCTCTGGAAACACCATATATTTT.